The source of this TCR beta chain is a study of CD8 T cells in Susac syndrome. Study in general: Patients with Susac syndrome were, at the time of blood collection, therapy-naive, maintained on corticosteroids, or maintained on intravenous immunoglobulin alone.

With random hexamers, about 0.5 to 1 ug RNA was reverse transcribed. TCRdb fed the immunoSEQ multiplex PCR reads into MiXCR, producing one record per CDR3 protein. This sample has around 190,000 distinct CDR3 sequences, with 85% to 95% found just once. The CD8+ and CD4+ T cells were isolated magnetically using a negative isolation approach, whereas the TEMRA cells were enriched by FACS. This CDR3 is 14 amino acids long. V was shortened by 4 bases and J by 5 bases, with 15 bases between the two germline ends. Germline lookup yields CDR1 SGHRS and CDR2 YFSETQ. The rearrangement links TRBV5-1 to TRBJ2-5, with a possible D match to TRBD1 (5 bases). Sequenced sample: CD4+ T cells from PBMCs. The sequence was collected from a human donor with Susac syndrome. CDR3 residues: CASSPGHTRETQYF. The CDR3 DNA follows: TGCGCCAGCAGCCCCGGACACACCAGGGAGACCCAGTACTTC. Drawing the rest from reference TRBV5-1 and TRBJ2-5, the complete variable domain is KAGVTQTPRYLIKTRGQQVTLSCSPISGHRSVSWYQQTPGQGLQFLFEYFSETQRNKGNFPGRFSGRQFSNSRSEMNVSTLELGDSALYLCASSPGHTRETQYFGPGTRLLVL.